This TCR beta chain was profiled in a study of siplizumab effects on memory and regulatory T cells. Study-level results: An assignable phenotype, naive or memory, was missing from roughly 80-95% of proliferating CD4+ or CD8+ clones.

Note on this clone: Its antigen is still unknown.

Unstimulated naive, memory, effector memory and TEMRA subsets were subjected to sequencing in a few donor pairs. Sequencing was performed with immunoSEQ multiplex PCR; in TCRdb, only in-frame clones are kept and a portion is missing. The data contain 50,000 or so clones, approximately 97% of them singletons. The source is a human donor in good health. Specimen: naive CD4+ T cells sorted from blood.

The CDR3 nucleotides are TGTGCTAGTGGTTTGGGACACCGTGGGGGGATTAGCGGGAGGCGTTACAATGAGCAGTTCTTC. It specifies CASGLGHRGGISGRRYNEQFF. The J gene is TRBJ2-1, the V gene TRBV12-5; 10 bases agree with TRBD2. The CDR3 is 21 residues long. In germline, CDR1 is LGHNT, CDR2 FRNRAP. With V trimmed by 1 base and J by 4 bases, 19 bases remained unmatched.